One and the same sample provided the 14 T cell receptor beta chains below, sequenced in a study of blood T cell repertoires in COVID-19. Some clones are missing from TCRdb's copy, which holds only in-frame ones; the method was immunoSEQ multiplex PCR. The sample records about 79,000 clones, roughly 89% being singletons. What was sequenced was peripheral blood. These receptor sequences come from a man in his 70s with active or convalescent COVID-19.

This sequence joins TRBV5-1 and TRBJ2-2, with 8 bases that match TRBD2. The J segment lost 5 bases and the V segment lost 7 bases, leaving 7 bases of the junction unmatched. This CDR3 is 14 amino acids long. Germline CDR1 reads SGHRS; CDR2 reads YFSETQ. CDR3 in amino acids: CASARSGGTGELFF. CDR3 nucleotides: TGCGCCAGCGCCCGGTCGGGGGGGACCGGGGAGCTGTTTTTT.

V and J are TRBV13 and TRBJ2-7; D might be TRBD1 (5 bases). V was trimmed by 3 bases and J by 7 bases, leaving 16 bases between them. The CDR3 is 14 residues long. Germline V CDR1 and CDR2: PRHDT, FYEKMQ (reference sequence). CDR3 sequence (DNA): TGTGCCAGCAGCTTCCAGGGATCACTACGTGAGCAGTACTTC. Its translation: CASSFQGSLREQYF. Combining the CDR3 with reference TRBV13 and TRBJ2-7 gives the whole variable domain AAGVIQSPRHLIKEKRETATLKCYPIPRHDTVYWYQQGPGQDPQFLISFYEKMQSDKGSIPDRFSAQQFSDYHSELNMSSLELGDSALYFCASSFQGSLREQYFGPGTRLTVT.

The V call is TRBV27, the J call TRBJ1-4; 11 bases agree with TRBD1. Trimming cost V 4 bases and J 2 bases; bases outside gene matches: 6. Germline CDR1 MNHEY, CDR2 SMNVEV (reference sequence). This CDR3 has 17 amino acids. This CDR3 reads CASSYLGQGETNEKLFF. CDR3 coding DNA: TGTGCCAGCAGTTACTTGGGACAGGGGGAGACTAATGAAAAACTGTTTTTT. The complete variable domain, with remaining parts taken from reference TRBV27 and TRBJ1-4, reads EAQVTQNPRYLITVTGKKLTVTCSQNMNHEYMSWYRQDPGLGLRQIYYSMNVEVTDKGDVPEGYKVSRKEKRNFPLILESPSPNQTSLYFCASSYLGQGETNEKLFFGSGTQLSVL.

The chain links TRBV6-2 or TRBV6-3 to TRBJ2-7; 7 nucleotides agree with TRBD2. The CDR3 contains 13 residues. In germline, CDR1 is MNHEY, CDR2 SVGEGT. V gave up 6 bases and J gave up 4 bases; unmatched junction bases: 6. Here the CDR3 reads CASSRTRAYEQYF. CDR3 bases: TGTGCCAGCAGCCGGACTAGAGCGTACGAGCAGTACTTC.

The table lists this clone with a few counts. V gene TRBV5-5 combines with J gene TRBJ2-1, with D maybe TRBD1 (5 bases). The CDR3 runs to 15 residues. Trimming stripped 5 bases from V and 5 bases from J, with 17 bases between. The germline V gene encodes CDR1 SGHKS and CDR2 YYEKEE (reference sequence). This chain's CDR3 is CASRVRGFDNNEQFF. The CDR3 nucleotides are TGTGCCAGCAGGGTAAGGGGTTTCGACAACAATGAGCAGTTCTTC.

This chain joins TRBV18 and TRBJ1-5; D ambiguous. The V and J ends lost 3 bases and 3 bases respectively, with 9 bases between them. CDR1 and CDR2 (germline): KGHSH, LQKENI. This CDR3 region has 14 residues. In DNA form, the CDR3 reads TGTGCCAGCTCACCGCGTCAAGCCAATCAGCCCCAGCATTTT. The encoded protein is CASSPRQANQPQHF. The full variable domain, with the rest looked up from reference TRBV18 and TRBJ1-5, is NAGVMQNPRHLVRRRGQEARLRCSPMKGHSHVYWYRQLPEEGLKFMVYLQKENIIDESGMPKERFSAEFPKEGPSILRIQQVVRGDSAAYFCASSPRQANQPQHFGDGTRLSIL.

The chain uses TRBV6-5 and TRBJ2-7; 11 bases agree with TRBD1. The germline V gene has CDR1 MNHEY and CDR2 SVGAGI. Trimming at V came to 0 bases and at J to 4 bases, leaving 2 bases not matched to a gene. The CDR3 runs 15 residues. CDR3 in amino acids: CASSYSGQGAYEQYF. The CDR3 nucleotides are TGTGCCAGCAGTTACTCCGGACAGGGGGCTTACGAGCAGTACTTC.

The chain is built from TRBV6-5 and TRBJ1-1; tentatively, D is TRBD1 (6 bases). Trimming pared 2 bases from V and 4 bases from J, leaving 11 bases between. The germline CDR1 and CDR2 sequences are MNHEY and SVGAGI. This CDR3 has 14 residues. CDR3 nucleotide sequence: TGTGCCAGCAGTTACAAGGCAGGGGCCACTGAAGCTTTCTTT. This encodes CASSYKAGATEAFF.

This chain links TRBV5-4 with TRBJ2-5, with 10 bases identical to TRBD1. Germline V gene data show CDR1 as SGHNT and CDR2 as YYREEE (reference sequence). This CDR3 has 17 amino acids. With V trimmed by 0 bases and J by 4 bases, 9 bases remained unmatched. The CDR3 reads CASSLGGQGINGETQYF. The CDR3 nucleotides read TGTGCCAGCAGCTTGGGGGGACAGGGGATCAATGGAGAGACCCAGTACTTC.

CDR3 residues: CASSPAGPSYEQYF. The CDR3 nucleotides are TGTGCCAGCAGCCCAGCGGGACCCTCCTACGAGCAGTACTTC. The rearrangement links TRBV28 to TRBJ2-7; TRBD2 agrees at 7 bases. CDR1 is MDHEN and CDR2 is SYDVKM in the germline V gene. Germline trimming cut 6 bases from V and 0 bases from J; bases unmatched to any gene: 5. CDR3 length equals 14 residues.

CDR3 residues: CSVVRHPGTGRSFQETQYF. CDR3 nucleotide sequence: TGCAGCGTTGTAAGGCATCCCGGGACAGGGCGATCGTTCCAAGAGACCCAGTACTTC. This rearrangement joins TRBV29-1 to TRBJ2-5, with 9 bases matching TRBD1. The CDR3 totals 19 residues. Losses at the gene ends were 4 bases for V and 1 base for J; bases not matched to a gene: 19. The germline V gene encodes CDR1 SQVTM and CDR2 ANQGSEA. Full variable domain (remainder filled in from reference TRBV29-1 and TRBJ2-5): SAVISQKPSRDICQRGTSLTIQCQVDSQVTMMFWYRQQPGQSLTLIATANQGSEATYESGFVIDKFPISRPNLTFSTLTVSNMSPEDSSIYLCSVVRHPGTGRSFQETQYFGPGTRLLVL.

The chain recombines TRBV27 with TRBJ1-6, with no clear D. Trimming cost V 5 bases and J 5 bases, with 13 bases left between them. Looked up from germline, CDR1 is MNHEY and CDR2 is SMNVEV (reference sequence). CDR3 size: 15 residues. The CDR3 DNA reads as TGTGCCAGCAGTGGAATTGGAGGGAATAATTCACCCCTCCACTTT. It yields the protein CASSGIGGNNSPLHF.

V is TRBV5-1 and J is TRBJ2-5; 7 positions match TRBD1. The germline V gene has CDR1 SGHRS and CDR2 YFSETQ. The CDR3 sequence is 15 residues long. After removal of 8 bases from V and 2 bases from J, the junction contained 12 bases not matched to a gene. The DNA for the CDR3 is TGCGCCAGTGCCGAATGGACAGGCCATCAAGAGACCCAGTACTTC. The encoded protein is CASAEWTGHQETQYF.

The CDR3 loop reads CASSVGSSGISGNEQFF. For the CDR3, the DNA is TGTGCCAGCAGTGTAGGTAGTAGCGGGATCAGCGGCAATGAGCAGTTCTTC. V is TRBV6-1 and J is TRBJ2-1; 8 nucleotides agree with TRBD2. CDR1 and CDR2 from the germline V gene are MNHNS and SASEGT. Trimming took 4 bases from V and 6 from J; bases not matched to a gene: 14. The CDR3 sequence is 17 residues long.